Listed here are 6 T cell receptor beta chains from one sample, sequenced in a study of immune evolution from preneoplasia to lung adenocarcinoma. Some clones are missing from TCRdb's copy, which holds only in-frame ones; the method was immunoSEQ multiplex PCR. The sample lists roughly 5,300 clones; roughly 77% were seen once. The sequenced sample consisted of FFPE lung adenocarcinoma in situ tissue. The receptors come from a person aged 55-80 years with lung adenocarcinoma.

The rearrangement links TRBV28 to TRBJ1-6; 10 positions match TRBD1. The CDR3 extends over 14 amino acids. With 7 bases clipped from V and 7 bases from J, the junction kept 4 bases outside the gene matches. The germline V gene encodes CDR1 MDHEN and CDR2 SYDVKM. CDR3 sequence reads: CASTTGQGNSPLHF. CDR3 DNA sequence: TGTGCCAGCACTACGGGACAGGGGAATTCACCCCTCCACTTT.

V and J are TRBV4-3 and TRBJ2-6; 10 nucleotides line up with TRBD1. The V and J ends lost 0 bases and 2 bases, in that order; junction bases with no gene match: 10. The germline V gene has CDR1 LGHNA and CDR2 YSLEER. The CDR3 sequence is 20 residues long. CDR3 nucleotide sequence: TGCGCCAGCAGCCAAGATCTCGTCGGGACAGGGGCCCCTGGGGCCAACGTCCTGACTTTC. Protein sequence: CASSQDLVGTGAPGANVLTF.

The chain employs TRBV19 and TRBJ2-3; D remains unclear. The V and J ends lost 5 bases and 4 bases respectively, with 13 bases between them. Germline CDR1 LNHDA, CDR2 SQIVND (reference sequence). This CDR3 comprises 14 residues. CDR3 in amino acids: CASSPSSNADTQYF. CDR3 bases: TGTGCCAGTAGTCCCTCATCGAACGCAGATACGCAGTATTTT.

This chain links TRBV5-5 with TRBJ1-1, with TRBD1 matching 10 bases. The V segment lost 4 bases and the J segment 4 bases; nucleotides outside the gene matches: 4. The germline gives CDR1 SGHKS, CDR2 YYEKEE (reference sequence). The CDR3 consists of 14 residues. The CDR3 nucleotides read TGTGCCAGCAGCCCGGGACAGGGGAGCACTGAAGCTTTCTTT. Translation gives CASSPGQGSTEAFF.

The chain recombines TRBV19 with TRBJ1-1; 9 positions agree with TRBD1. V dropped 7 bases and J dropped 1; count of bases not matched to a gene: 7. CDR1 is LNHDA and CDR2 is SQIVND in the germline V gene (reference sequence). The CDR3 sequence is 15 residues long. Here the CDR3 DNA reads TGTGCCAGTACCCGGGACAGGGTACAGAACACTGAAGCTTTCTTT. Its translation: CASTRDRVQNTEAFF.

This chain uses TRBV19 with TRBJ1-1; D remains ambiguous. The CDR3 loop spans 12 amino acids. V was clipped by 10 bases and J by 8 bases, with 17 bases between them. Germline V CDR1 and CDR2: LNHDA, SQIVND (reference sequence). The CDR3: CAIGRVPNEAFF. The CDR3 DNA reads TGTGCCATCGGTCGGGTGCCGAACGAAGCTTTCTTT.